This TCR beta chain was identified during a study of blood T cell repertoires in COVID-19. Study as a whole: From the United States, Italy and Spain came samples of acute and convalescent COVID-19. PBMCs, B-cell-depleted T cells, or T cells were the source of the cDNA or gDNA that made up the material.

Trimming removed 1 base at V and 4 bases at J, with 11 bases between. The CDR3 extends over 14 amino acids. Germline V gene data show CDR1 as SGHTA and CDR2 as FQGNSA. Original handling: Estimation of nucleated cell counts was performed using reference gene primer amplification. Sequenced by immunoSEQ multiplex PCR; TCRdb stores in-frame clones only, minus some. The DNA was the basis for D and trimming; V, J and clone size are from that table. The sample consists of approximately 300,000 clones, around 83% of them appearing once. The gene calls are TRBV7-2 and TRBJ2-7; D remains unclear. The source material was peripheral blood. The source of this sequence is a woman aged 45-60 years with acute or convalescent COVID-19. As DNA, the CDR3 is TGTGCCAGCAGCTTAGGGCGACTGACGTACGAGCAGTACTTC. Encoded protein: CASSLGRLTYEQYF.